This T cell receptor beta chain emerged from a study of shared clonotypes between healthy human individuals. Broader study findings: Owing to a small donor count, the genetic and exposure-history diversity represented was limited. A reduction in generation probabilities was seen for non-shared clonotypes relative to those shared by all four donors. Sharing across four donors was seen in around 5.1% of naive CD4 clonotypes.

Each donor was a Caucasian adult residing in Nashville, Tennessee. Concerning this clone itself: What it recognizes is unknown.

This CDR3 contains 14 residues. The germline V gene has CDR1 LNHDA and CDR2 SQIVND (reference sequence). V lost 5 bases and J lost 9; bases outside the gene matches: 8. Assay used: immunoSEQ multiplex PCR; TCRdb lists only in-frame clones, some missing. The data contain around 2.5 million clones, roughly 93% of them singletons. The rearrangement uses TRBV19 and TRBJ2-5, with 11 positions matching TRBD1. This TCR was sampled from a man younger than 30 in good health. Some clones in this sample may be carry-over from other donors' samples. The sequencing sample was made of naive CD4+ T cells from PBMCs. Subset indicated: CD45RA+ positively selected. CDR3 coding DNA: TGTGCCAGTAGTGGGGGACAGGGGGGCACGGCCCAGTACTTC. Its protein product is CASSGGQGGTAQYF.